The sample holds many counts of the clone carrying this T cell receptor (beta chain). This CDR3 spans 15 amino acids. The V end was cut by 7 bases, the J end by 0 bases, with 13 bases between. In germline, CDR1 is SNHLY, CDR2 FYNNEI. Unfractionated whole blood was the source of the extracted total RNA. The data were taken from a study of human T cells and chemical hapten exposure. Unique molecular identifiers were affixed to discrete cDNA molecules within the library. TCRdb reprocessed the reads with MiXCR, giving one entry per CDR3 protein. The sample shows about 120,000 distinct CDR3 sequences, over 7.5% of them seen only once.

The receptor was isolated from a human donor in good health. Some clones in this sample may be carry-over from other donors' samples. Material for sequencing was whole blood. The gene calls are TRBV2 and TRBJ2-1; tentative D call: TRBD2 (6 bases). Here the CDR3 reads CASTWDGSSYNEQFF. DNA of the CDR3: TGTGCCAGCACTTGGGACGGGAGCTCCTACAATGAGCAGTTCTTC.